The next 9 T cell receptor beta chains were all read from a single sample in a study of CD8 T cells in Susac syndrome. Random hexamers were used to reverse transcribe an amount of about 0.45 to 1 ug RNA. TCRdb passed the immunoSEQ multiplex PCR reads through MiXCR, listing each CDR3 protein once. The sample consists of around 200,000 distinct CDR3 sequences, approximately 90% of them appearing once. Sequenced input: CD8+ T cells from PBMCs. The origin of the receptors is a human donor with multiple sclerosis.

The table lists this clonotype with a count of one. Here the CDR3 DNA reads TGTGCCTGGAGGGACGTCTACAATGAGCAGTTCTTC. Amino acid sequence: CAWRDVYNEQFF. The rearrangement joins TRBV30 to TRBJ2-1; no clear D. V lost 3 bases, J lost 3 bases, and 6 bases lay in between. CDR1 is GTSNPN, CDR2 SVGIG, per germline (reference sequence). The length of the CDR3 is 12 residues.

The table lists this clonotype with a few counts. The chain's CDR3 is CASSYRTRDEQYF. The CDR3 region has the DNA TGTGCCAGCAGTTATCGGACAAGGGACGAGCAGTACTTC. The chain combines TRBV6-2 or TRBV6-3 with TRBJ2-7, with D maybe TRBD1 (5 bases). This CDR3 is built from 13 residues. Germline V lookup: CDR1 MNHEY, CDR2 SVGEGT. V lost 3 bases and J lost 5, with 11 bases in between.

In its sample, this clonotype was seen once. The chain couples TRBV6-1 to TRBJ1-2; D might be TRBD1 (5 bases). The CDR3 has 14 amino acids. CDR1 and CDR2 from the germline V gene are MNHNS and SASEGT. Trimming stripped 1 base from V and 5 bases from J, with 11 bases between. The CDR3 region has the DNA TGTGCCAGCAGTGAAGGTCCGGGGCCGTATGGCTACACCTTC. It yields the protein CASSEGPGPYGYTF.

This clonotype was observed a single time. The CDR3 protein is CASSRQGWEDQPQHF. Here the CDR3 DNA reads TGTGCCAGCAGTCGCCAGGGATGGGAGGATCAGCCCCAGCATTTT. This chain joins TRBV6-6 and TRBJ1-5; tentative D call: TRBD1 (5 bases). The CDR3 extends over 15 amino acids. Trimming stripped 5 bases from V and 5 bases from J, with 16 bases between. CDR1 is MNHNY, CDR2 SVGAGI, per germline (reference sequence).

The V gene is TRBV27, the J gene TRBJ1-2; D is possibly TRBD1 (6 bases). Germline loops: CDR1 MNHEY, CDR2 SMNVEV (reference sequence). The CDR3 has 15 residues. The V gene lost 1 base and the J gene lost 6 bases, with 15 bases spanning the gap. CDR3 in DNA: TGTGCCAGCAGTTTATGGGCCAGGGACAAGAATGGCTACACCTTC. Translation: CASSLWARDKNGYTF.

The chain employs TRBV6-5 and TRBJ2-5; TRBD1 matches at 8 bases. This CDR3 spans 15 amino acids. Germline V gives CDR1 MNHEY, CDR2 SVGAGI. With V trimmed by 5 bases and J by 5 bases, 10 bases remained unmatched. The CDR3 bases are TGTGCCAGCAGTCCCTATCCAGGGGGCTGGGAGACCCAGTACTTC. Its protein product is CASSPYPGGWETQYF.

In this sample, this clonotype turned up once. CDR3 DNA: TGCGCCAGCAGCCAAGAGGGCGGAATCACAGATACGCAGTATTTT. It encodes CASSQEGGITDTQYF. V is TRBV4-3 and J is TRBJ2-3; no definite D call. Germline CDR1 and CDR2: LGHNA and YSLEER. Trimming removed 0 bases at V and 2 bases at J, with 9 bases between. This CDR3 region has 15 residues.

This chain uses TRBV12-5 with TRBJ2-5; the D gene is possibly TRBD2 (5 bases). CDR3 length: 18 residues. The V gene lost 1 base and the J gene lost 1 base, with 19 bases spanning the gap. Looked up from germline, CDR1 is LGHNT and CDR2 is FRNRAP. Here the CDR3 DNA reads TGTGCTAGTGGTTTGGGCCCCCCTAGGGAGCTGGGCCAAGAGACCCAGTACTTC. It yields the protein CASGLGPPRELGQETQYF.

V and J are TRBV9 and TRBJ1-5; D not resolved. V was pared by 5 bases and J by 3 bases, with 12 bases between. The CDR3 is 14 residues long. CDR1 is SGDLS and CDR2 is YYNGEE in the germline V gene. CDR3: CASSAGSYNQPQHF. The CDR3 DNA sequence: TGTGCCAGCAGTGCCGGGTCCTACAATCAGCCCCAGCATTTT.